This T cell receptor beta chain was documented in a study of blood T cells in healthy people across ages. The CDR3 has 14 amino acids. Per the germline V gene, CDR1 is SGHRS and CDR2 is YFSETQ. The germline V and J ends were trimmed by 4 bases and 2 bases, with 12 bases remaining between them. The sample holds many counts of this clonotype. Combining a sample-barcoded 5' primer with a J-beta primer mix, a second PCR ran for roughly 7 to 12 cycles. Each CDR3 protein is one row after TCRdb ran MiXCR on the 5' RACE reads. The sample holds some 710,000 distinct CDR3 sequences; 22% are singletons and the top ten take under 25%.

The chain combines TRBV5-1 with TRBJ2-5, with a tentative D call TRBD1 (5 bases). Material for sequencing was blood. This TCR was recovered from a man in his 70s in good health. The CDR3 bases are TGCGCCAGCAGCCTCCAGGGTATTCAAGAGACCCAGTACTTC. As protein: CASSLQGIQETQYF.